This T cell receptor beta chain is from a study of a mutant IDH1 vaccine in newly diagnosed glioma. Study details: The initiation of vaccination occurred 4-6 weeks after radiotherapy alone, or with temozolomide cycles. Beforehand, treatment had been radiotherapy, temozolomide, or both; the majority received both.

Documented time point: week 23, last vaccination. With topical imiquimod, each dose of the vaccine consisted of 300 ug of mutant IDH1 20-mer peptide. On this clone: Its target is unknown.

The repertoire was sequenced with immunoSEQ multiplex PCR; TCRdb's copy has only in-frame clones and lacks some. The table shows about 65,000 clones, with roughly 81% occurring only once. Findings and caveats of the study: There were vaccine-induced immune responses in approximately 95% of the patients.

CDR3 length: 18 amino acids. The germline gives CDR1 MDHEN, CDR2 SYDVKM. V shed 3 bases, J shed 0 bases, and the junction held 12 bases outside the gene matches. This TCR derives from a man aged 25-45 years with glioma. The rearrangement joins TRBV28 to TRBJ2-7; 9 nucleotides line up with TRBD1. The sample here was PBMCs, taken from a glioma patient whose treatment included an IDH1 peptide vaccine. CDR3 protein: CASSFFDRDRAFSYEQYF. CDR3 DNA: TGTGCCAGCAGTTTCTTTGACCGGGACAGGGCCTTCTCCTACGAGCAGTACTTC.